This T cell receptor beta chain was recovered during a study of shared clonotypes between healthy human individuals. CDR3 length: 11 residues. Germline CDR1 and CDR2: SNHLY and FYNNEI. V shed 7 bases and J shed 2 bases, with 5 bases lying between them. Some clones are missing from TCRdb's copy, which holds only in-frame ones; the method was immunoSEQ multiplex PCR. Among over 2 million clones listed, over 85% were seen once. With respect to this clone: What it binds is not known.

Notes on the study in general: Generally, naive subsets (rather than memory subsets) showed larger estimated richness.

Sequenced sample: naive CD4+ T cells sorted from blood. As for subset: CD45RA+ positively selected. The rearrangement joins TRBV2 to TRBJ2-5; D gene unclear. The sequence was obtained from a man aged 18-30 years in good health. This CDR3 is CASNQQETQYF. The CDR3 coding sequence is TGTGCCAGCAACCAGCAAGAGACCCAGTACTTC.